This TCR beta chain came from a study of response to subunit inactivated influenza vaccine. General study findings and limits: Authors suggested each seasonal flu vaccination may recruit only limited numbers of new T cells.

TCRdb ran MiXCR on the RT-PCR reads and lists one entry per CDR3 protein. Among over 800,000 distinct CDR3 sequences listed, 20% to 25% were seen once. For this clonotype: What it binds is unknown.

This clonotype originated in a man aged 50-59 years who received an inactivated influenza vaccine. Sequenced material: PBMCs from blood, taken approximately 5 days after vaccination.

CDR3 in amino acids: CASSSGYGVQPQHF. The CDR3 DNA sequence: TGTGCCAGCAGTTCAGGGTATGGTGTTCAGCCCCAGCATTTT. The V call is TRBV6-5, the J call TRBJ1-5; a weak D match, TRBD1 (5 bases). V was clipped by 4 bases and J by 6 bases, with 13 bases between them. The CDR3 totals 14 residues. Germline V gene lookup returns CDR1 MNHEY and CDR2 SVGAGI.